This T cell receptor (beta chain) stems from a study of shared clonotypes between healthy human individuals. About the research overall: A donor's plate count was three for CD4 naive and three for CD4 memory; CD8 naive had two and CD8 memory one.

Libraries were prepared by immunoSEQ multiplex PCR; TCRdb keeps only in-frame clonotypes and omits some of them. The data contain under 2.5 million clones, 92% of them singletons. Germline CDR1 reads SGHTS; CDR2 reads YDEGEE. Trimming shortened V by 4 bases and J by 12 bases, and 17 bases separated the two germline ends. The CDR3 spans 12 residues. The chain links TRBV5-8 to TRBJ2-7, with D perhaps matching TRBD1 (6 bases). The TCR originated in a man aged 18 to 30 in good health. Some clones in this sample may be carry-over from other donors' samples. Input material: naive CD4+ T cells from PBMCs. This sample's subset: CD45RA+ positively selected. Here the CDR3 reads CASSRTQGVLYF. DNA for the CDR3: TGTGCCAGCAGCCGAACACAGGGAGTGCTGTACTTC.